What follows is one T cell receptor (beta chain) and its context. What it binds is unknown. This sample stems from a study of response to subunit inactivated influenza vaccine. TCRdb re-analysed the RT-PCR reads in MiXCR, keeping a single row per CDR3 protein. Of about 500,000 distinct CDR3 sequences listed, about 15% are singletons. Study-level findings and limits: Researchers suggested that each seasonal influenza vaccination recruits few new T cells.

The source is a man between 50 and 70 years old who received an inactivated influenza vaccine. Sequencing used CD4+ T cells sorted from PBMCs, obtained less than 25 months after vaccination.

CDR3 amino acids: CASSPQRDTGELFF. Here the CDR3 DNA reads TGTGCCAGCTCACCCCAAAGGGACACCGGGGAGCTGTTTTTT. J is TRBJ2-2 and V is TRBV18; D is undetermined. Germline loops: CDR1 KGHSH, CDR2 LQKENI. The length of the CDR3 is 14 residues. V lost 3 bases to trimming and J lost 3 bases, with 8 bases between them.